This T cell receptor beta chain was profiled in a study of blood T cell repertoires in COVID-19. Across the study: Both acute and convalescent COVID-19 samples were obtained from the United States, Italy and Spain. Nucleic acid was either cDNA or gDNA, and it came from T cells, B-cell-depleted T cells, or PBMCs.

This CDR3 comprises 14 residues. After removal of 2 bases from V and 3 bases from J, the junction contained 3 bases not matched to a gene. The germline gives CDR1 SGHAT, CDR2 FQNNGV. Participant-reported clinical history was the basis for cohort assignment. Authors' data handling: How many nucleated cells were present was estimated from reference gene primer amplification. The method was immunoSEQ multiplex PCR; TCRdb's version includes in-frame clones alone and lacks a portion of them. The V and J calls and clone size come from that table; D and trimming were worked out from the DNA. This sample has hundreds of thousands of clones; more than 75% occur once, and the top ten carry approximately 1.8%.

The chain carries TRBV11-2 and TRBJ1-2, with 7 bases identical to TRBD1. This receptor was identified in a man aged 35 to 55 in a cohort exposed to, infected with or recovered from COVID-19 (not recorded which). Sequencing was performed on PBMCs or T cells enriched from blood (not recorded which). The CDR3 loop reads CASSLTGTDYGYTF. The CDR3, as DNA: TGTGCCAGCAGCTTAACCGGGACAGACTATGGCTACACCTTC.